These 27 T cell receptor beta chains originate from one sample sequenced in a study of T-cell memory formation after mild COVID-19. TCRdb redid the calling of the 5' RACE reads with MiXCR, one entry per CDR3 protein. Here the sample spans hundreds of thousands of distinct CDR3 sequences, approximately 19% being singletons. Sequenced input: PBMCs or a T cell subset sorted from them (not recorded which). These receptors all stem from an adult woman who had mild COVID-19 (a few samples of this study predate the infection). Cell type and time point are not known.

The CDR3 is CASSSLGAEESPLHF. CDR3 nucleotide sequence: TGCGCCAGCAGCTCACTAGGGGCAGAAGAGTCACCCCTCCACTTT. The chain is built from TRBV5-1 and TRBJ1-6; D may be TRBD1 (5 bases). The CDR3 runs to 15 residues. Germline CDR1 and CDR2: SGHRS and YFSETQ. V lost 3 bases and J 10 bases, leaving 17 bases between the germline ends.

The CDR3: CASSQDWGVGSGGYTF. The CDR3 DNA is TGTGCCAGCAGCCAAGATTGGGGGGTAGGGAGTGGCGGCTACACCTTC. This chain links TRBV4-2 with TRBJ1-2; TRBD1 is a possible D gene (5 bases). This CDR3 comprises 16 residues. In germline, CDR1 is LGHNA, CDR2 YNFKEQ. The germline V and J ends were trimmed by 0 bases and 8 bases, with 19 bases remaining between them.

The chain carries TRBV20-1 and TRBJ1-2; D is uncertain. Germline lookup yields CDR1 DFQATT and CDR2 SNEGSKA (reference sequence). V lost 0 bases to trimming and J lost 7 bases, with 6 bases between them. The CDR3 is made up of 11 amino acids. CDR3 bases: TGCAGTGCTAGAGATTCAGGTGGCTACACCTTC. Amino acid sequence: CSARDSGGYTF.

This clonotype was counted a few times. The J gene is TRBJ2-5, the V gene TRBV2, with D perhaps matching TRBD2 (6 bases). Trimming took off 6 bases at V and 5 bases at J, with 16 bases between the two ends. This CDR3 spans 14 amino acids. Germline CDR1 reads SNHLY; CDR2 reads FYNNEI. The CDR3 here is CASSEGSGSETQYF. Here the CDR3 DNA reads TGTGCCAGCAGCGAGGGTAGCGGATCCGAGACCCAGTACTTC.

The chain links TRBV5-1 to TRBJ2-1; TRBD1 is a possible D gene (5 bases). Trimming removed 6 bases at V and 4 bases at J, with 14 bases between. This CDR3 contains 14 residues. The germline V gene encodes CDR1 SGHRS and CDR2 YFSETQ. CDR3 loop: CASMAWGAYNEQFF. The CDR3 nucleotides read TGCGCCAGCATGGCTTGGGGCGCTTACAATGAGCAGTTCTTC.

The chain links TRBV12-3 or TRBV12-4 to TRBJ1-2; 10 bases line up with TRBD1. The CDR3 sequence is 13 residues long. The trim removed 6 bases at V and 8 bases at J, leaving 6 bases unmatched. The CDR3 nucleotides read TGTGCCAGCAGCCGCGGGACAGGGGTCGGCTACACCTTC. Protein product: CASSRGTGVGYTF.

V is TRBV15 and J is TRBJ1-1; TRBD1 matches at 11 bases. The CDR3 runs 18 residues. CDR1 and CDR2 from the germline V gene are LNHNV and YYDKDF (reference sequence). V lost 2 bases to trimming and J lost 3 bases; unmatched junction nucleotides: 11. The CDR3 DNA reads as TGTGCCACCAGCAGAAATATGGGACAGGGGGGGGGACACACTGAAGCTTTCTTT. This translates into CATSRNMGQGGGHTEAFF.

This clonotype was seen more than once but under ten times. V usage is TRBV6-1 and J usage is TRBJ1-2; D remains unclear. The V end lost 5 bases, the J end lost 8 bases, and 18 bases lay between the germline ends. Germline CDR1 and CDR2: MNHNS and SASEGT. The CDR3 is 14 residues long. The CDR3 is CASSPRGSSRGYTF. CDR3 nucleotide sequence: TGTGCCAGCAGTCCCCGGGGTAGTAGTAGGGGCTACACCTTC.

The chain carries TRBV19 and TRBJ2-3; TRBD2 matches at 10 bases. In germline, CDR1 is LNHDA, CDR2 SQIVND (reference sequence). V shed 6 bases, J shed 4 bases, and the junction held 10 bases outside the gene matches. CDR3 length: 16 amino acids. The CDR3 coding sequence is TGTGCCAGTAGCCTCAGGGGAGCGGGAGGGCCAGATACGCAGTATTTT. This codes for CASSLRGAGGPDTQYF. The full variable domain, in which reference TRBV19 and TRBJ2-3 provide the parts outside the CDR3, is DGGITQSPKYLFRKEGQNVTLSCEQNLNHDAMYWYRQDPGQGLRLIYYSQIVNDFQKGDIAEGYSVSREKKESFPLTVTSAQKNPTAFYLCASSLRGAGGPDTQYFGPGTRLTVL.

This clonotype was found a few times. The CDR3, as DNA: TGTGCCAGCAGTTCATCGACAGCAAACTATGGCTACACCTTC. Protein: CASSSSTANYGYTF. The chain combines TRBV27 with TRBJ1-2; D might be TRBD1 (5 bases). The CDR3 has 14 residues. CDR1 is MNHEY, CDR2 SMNVEV, per germline (reference sequence). Trimming took off 4 bases at V and 2 bases at J, with 11 bases between the two ends.

The CDR3 region has the DNA TGTGCCTGGAGTGCAGGTGGGACAGGGGCCACTACAGATACGCAGTATTTT. As protein: CAWSAGGTGATTDTQYF. The V call is TRBV30, the J call TRBJ2-3, with TRBD1 identical over 10 bases. J lost 3 bases, V lost 1 base, and 10 bases had no gene match. The CDR3 runs to 17 residues. Germline-derived CDR1 and CDR2 are GTSNPN and SVGIG (reference sequence).

CDR3 residues: CASSLQGSGELFF. In DNA form, the CDR3 reads TGTGCCAGCAGCCTACAGGGATCCGGGGAGCTGTTTTTT. The rearrangement joins TRBV14 to TRBJ2-2, with D perhaps matching TRBD1 (6 bases). CDR1 is SGHDN, CDR2 FVKESK, per germline. The ends were cut back, 4 bases at V and 6 bases at J, with 9 bases in the middle. This CDR3 spans 13 amino acids.

This clonotype was counted only a few times. The chain joins TRBV4-1 to TRBJ1-2; unclear D gene. Trimming cost V 1 base and J 0 bases, with 9 bases left between them. This CDR3 spans 15 amino acids. Germline V gene lookup returns CDR1 MGHRA and CDR2 YSYEKL. In DNA form, the CDR3 reads TGCGCCAGCAGCCAAGTTCTGGGAACTAACTATGGCTACACCTTC. It encodes CASSQVLGTNYGYTF.

This clonotype has more than one count but fewer than ten. The V call is TRBV18, the J call TRBJ2-5; TRBD2 agrees at 11 bases. In germline, CDR1 is KGHSH, CDR2 LQKENI. V was pared by 3 bases and J by 4 bases, with 7 bases of the junction left unmatched. The CDR3 runs 16 residues. In DNA, the CDR3 is TGTGCCAGCTCACCCTTACTAGCGGGAGTCGGAGAGACCCAGTACTTC. Encoded protein: CASSPLLAGVGETQYF.

This clonotype was picked up a small number of times. The DNA for the CDR3 is TGTGCCAGCTCACACAGGGGCCTGACCTACGAGCAGTACTTC. This translates into CASSHRGLTYEQYF. This sequence joins TRBV18 and TRBJ2-7, with 7 bases matching TRBD1. The V gene end was trimmed by 4 bases and the J gene end by 2 bases; junction bases not matched to a gene: 5. CDR1 and CDR2 (germline): KGHSH, LQKENI. CDR3 size: 14 residues.

In this sample, this clonotype turned up a few times. This sequence joins TRBV30 and TRBJ2-1, with D uncertain. In germline, CDR1 is GTSNPN, CDR2 SVGIG (reference sequence). Trimming stripped 4 bases from V and 7 bases from J, with 11 bases between. The CDR3 spans 12 residues. CDR3 sequence (DNA): TGTGCCTGGAACGGTCATGGGAATGAGCAGTTCTTC. This codes for CAWNGHGNEQFF.

The chain joins TRBV29-1 to TRBJ2-7; tentatively, D is TRBD2 (6 bases). CDR1 is SQVTM and CDR2 is ANQGSEA in the germline V gene. The CDR3 is made up of 15 amino acids. V was cut by 4 bases and J by 0 bases, with 16 bases left in between. The CDR3 region is CSVAPAGRSSYEQYF. The CDR3 DNA sequence: TGCAGCGTTGCGCCGGCGGGGCGGAGCTCCTACGAGCAGTACTTC.

The gene calls are TRBV3-1 and TRBJ2-7; 9 bases are a match to TRBD1. The CDR3 sequence is 14 residues long. V lost 5 bases, J lost 5 bases, and 7 bases stayed unmatched. Germline V gene data show CDR1 as LGHDT and CDR2 as YNNKEL (reference sequence). CDR3 loop: CASSAGQGSNEQYF. The CDR3 DNA follows: TGTGCCAGCAGCGCCGGACAGGGGAGCAACGAGCAGTACTTC.

This chain uses TRBV2 with TRBJ1-2; no firm D call. Germline V gene sequence: CDR1 SNHLY, CDR2 FYNNEI. The CDR3 length is 12 residues. Trimming took off 3 bases at V and 7 bases at J, with 9 bases between the two ends. CDR3: CASSEERAGYTF. The DNA of the CDR3 is TGTGCCAGCAGTGAGGAAAGAGCTGGCTACACCTTC.

The rearrangement links TRBV5-1 to TRBJ1-2, with D possibly matching TRBD1 (6 bases). Germline V gene sequence: CDR1 SGHRS, CDR2 YFSETQ. V was trimmed by 3 bases and J by 3 bases, leaving 12 bases between them. The CDR3 contains 14 residues. CDR3 in DNA: TGCGCCAGCAGCTCCGAAACAGGGTACTATGGCTACACCTTC. Translating it yields CASSSETGYYGYTF.

The chain couples TRBV30 to TRBJ1-1; 7 bases line up with TRBD1. Per the germline V gene, CDR1 is GTSNPN and CDR2 is SVGIG (reference sequence). The V segment lost 5 bases and the J segment 3 bases; nucleotides outside the gene matches: 9. The CDR3 contains 14 residues. DNA of the CDR3: TGTGCCTGGGGATCAGGGGGGTGGGACACTGAAGCTTTCTTT. Its translation: CAWGSGGWDTEAFF.

This clonotype has a handful of counts. The chain is built from TRBV5-1 and TRBJ2-1, with 10 bases that match TRBD2. Per the germline V gene, CDR1 is SGHRS and CDR2 is YFSETQ. There are 17 residues in the CDR3. V trimming: 4 bases; J trimming: 4 bases; junction bases outside the gene matches: 11. CDR3 sequence (DNA): TGCGCCAGCAGCCCGCCTGCTAGCGGGGGAGATTACAATGAGCAGTTCTTC. Translation gives CASSPPASGGDYNEQFF.

The V and J genes are TRBV28 and TRBJ2-5; 10 bases fit TRBD1. CDR3 length: 15 residues. Looked up from germline, CDR1 is MDHEN and CDR2 is SYDVKM. The junction had 9 bases not matched to a gene; V was cut back by 7 bases and J by 4 bases. The chain's CDR3 is CASTMTGGSGETQYF. CDR3 DNA sequence: TGTGCCAGCACCATGACAGGGGGCAGTGGAGAGACCCAGTACTTC.

V usage is TRBV4-1 and J usage is TRBJ2-7; 8 nucleotides agree with TRBD1. Germline V gene data show CDR1 as MGHRA and CDR2 as YSYEKL. The V gene end was trimmed by 5 bases and the J gene end by 0 bases; junction bases not matched to a gene: 6. The CDR3 has 15 amino acids. The CDR3 DNA is TGCGCCAGCAGCTTTGGACAGGGACCCTCCTACGAGCAGTACTTC. As protein: CASSFGQGPSYEQYF.

Notes on this clonotype: One end of the junction does not line up with germline, which may come from a read error. V gene TRBV5-1 combines with J gene TRBJ2-3; D might be TRBD1 or TRBD2, each matching 6 bases. This CDR3 region has 16 residues. The germline CDR1 and CDR2 sequences are SGHRS and YFSETQ. The CDR3 loop reads CASSLEGGAGTDTKYF. Written as DNA, the CDR3 is TGCGCCAGCAGCTTGGAGGGGGGCGCGGGCACAGATACGAAGTATTTT.

Only a few counts were recorded for this clonotype. The rearrangement uses TRBV12-3 or TRBV12-4 and TRBJ1-5; 9 bases agree with TRBD1. With V trimmed by 3 bases and J by 5 bases, 2 bases remained unmatched. This CDR3 has 14 residues. CDR3 DNA: TGTGCCAGCAGTTTTGGGACAGGGTATCAGCCCCAGCATTTT. This codes for CASSFGTGYQPQHF.

The gene calls are TRBV7-9 and TRBJ1-3; no definite D call. From germline, CDR1 is SEHNR and CDR2 FQNEAQ (reference sequence). This CDR3 comprises 14 residues. V was cut by 0 bases and J by 6 bases, with 9 bases left in between. The CDR3 is CASSLAPSVNTIYF. For the CDR3, the DNA is TGTGCCAGCAGCTTAGCGCCCAGTGTAAACACCATATATTTT. Full variable domain (missing parts from reference TRBV7-9 and TRBJ1-3): DTGVSQNPRHKITKRGQNVTFRCDPISEHNRLYWYRQTLGQGPEFLTYFQNEAQLEKSRLLSDRFSAERPKGSFSTLEIQRTEQGDSAMYLCASSLAPSVNTIYFGEGSWLTVV.